This is a list of T cell receptor beta chains from one sample in a study of blood T cell repertoires in COVID-19. The method was immunoSEQ multiplex PCR; TCRdb's version includes in-frame clones alone and lacks a portion of them. Seen here are 360,000 or so clones, 90% observed once, and the top ten hold 6.5%. Sequencing was done on a sample of peripheral blood. The receptors shown here come from a man between 18 and 35 years old with active or convalescent COVID-19. The CDR3 runs from the conserved cysteine through the conserved F or W. The D gene is left open where the match is weak. Clone size, where shown, is once, few, many, or a class for clones that have expanded.

d_gene,j_gene,abundance,v_gene,CDR3aa,CDR3nt
-,TRBJ2-7,-,TRBV10-3,CAISEEGFSYEQYF,TGTGCCATCAGTGAAGAGGGATTCTCCTACGAGCAGTACTTC
-,TRBJ2-7,-,TRBV6-5,CASSPGEGGYEQYF,TGTGCCAGCAGTCCCGGTGAAGGGGGCTACGAGCAGTACTTC
-,TRBJ2-3,-,TRBV5-1,CASQRRDSTDTQYF,TGCGCCTCCCAGAGGCGGGATAGCACAGATACGCAGTATTTT
-,TRBJ1-1,-,TRBV5-1,CASSLGPGNTEAFF,TGCGCCAGCAGCTTGGGGCCGGGGAACACTGAAGCTTTCTTT
TRBD1,TRBJ1-2,-,TRBV19,CASTPGGQPLYGYTF,TGTGCCAGTACCCCAGGGGGACAGCCACTCTATGGCTACACCTTC
-,TRBJ1-1,-,TRBV28,CASSGWTPNLNTEAFF,TGTGCCAGCAGTGGATGGACTCCCAACCTGAACACTGAAGCTTTCTTT
-,TRBJ2-2,-,TRBV27,CASSLFGGTGELFF,TGTGCCAGCAGTTTATTTGGGGGGACCGGGGAGCTGTTTTTT
TRBD1,TRBJ1-6,-,TRBV3-1/TRBV3-2,CASSQFGQGNSPLHF,TGTGCCAGCAGCCAATTTGGACAGGGTAATTCACCCCTCCACTTT
-,TRBJ1-2,-,TRBV6-2/TRBV6-3,CASSNGVVIYGYTF,TGTGCCAGCAGCAACGGGGTTGTGATCTATGGCTACACCTTC
TRBD2,TRBJ2-1,-,TRBV6-2/TRBV6-3,CASSSRLAGSGNEQFF,TGTGCCAGCAGTTCTAGACTAGCGGGGAGCGGGAATGAGCAGTTCTTC
-,TRBJ1-1,few,TRBV12-3/TRBV12-4,CASRQQGYTEAFF,TGTGCCAGCAGGCAACAGGGATACACTGAAGCTTTCTTT
TRBD1,TRBJ2-7,-,TRBV4-3,CASTTDRGVFYEQYF,TGCGCCAGCACTACAGACAGGGGAGTTTTCTACGAGCAGTACTTC
-,TRBJ2-5,few,TRBV27,CASSLMERETQYF,TGTGCCAGCAGTTTAATGGAGCGAGAGACCCAGTACTTC
TRBD1,TRBJ1-6,-,TRBV27,CASRTGLVGSPLHF,TGTGCCAGCAGGACAGGGCTGGTTGGTTCACCCCTCCACTTT
-,TRBJ2-1,-,TRBV6-6,CASSPSTTHNEQFF,TGTGCCAGCAGTCCCAGCACTACACACAATGAGCAGTTCTTC
-,TRBJ2-5,-,TRBV20-1,CSAPQETQYF,TGCAGTGCCCCTCAAGAGACCCAGTACTTC
-,TRBJ2-7,-,TRBV4-2,CASSQGSGDVREQYF,TGTGCCAGCAGCCAAGGATCGGGAGACGTTCGCGAGCAGTACTTC
TRBD1,TRBJ1-2,few,TRBV6-5,CASSLTGVDGYTF,TGTGCCAGCAGCCTGACAGGGGTGGATGGCTACACCTTC
-,TRBJ1-5,-,TRBV6-5,CASSYDGPAGNQPQHF,TGTGCCAGCAGTTACGATGGGCCAGCGGGCAATCAGCCCCAGCATTTT
TRBD2,TRBJ2-7,-,TRBV28,CASNPSGTSSYEQYF,TGTGCCAGCAATCCAAGCGGGACGAGCTCCTACGAGCAGTACTTC
TRBD2,TRBJ2-5,-,TRBV5-6,CASSFWGGETQYF,TGTGCCAGCAGCTTTTGGGGAGGGGAGACCCAGTACTTC
TRBD2,TRBJ2-3,-,TRBV11-3,CASSSGRGDTDTQYF,TGTGCCAGCAGCTCCGGCCGGGGGGACACAGATACGCAGTATTTT
-,TRBJ1-2,once,TRBV7-9,CASSLPGIRGYTF,TGTGCCAGCAGCCTACCGGGTATACGTGGCTACACCTTC
TRBD1,TRBJ1-4,-,TRBV11-2,CASSYAGTGGWEKLFF,TGTGCCAGCAGCTACGCCGGGACAGGGGGATGGGAAAAACTGTTTTTT
-,TRBJ1-2,-,TRBV19,CASSIDKRIYTF,TGTGCCAGTAGTATAGATAAGAGGATTTACACCTTC
TRBD1,TRBJ2-6,-,TRBV29-1,CSVGQGREGANVLTF,TGCAGCGTGGGACAGGGAAGGGAAGGGGCCAACGTCCTGACTTTC
TRBD1,TRBJ2-1,once,TRBV29-1,CSVLGGTGNHEQFF,TGCAGCGTCTTGGGCGGGACAGGGAACCATGAGCAGTTCTTC
TRBD1,TRBJ1-1,-,TRBV19,CGTNQGASNTEAFF,TGTGGCACTAACCAGGGGGCCTCGAACACTGAAGCTTTCTTT
-,TRBJ2-1,-,TRBV4-3,CASSPGRGEQFF,TGCGCCAGCAGCCCAGGACGGGGTGAGCAGTTCTTC
-,TRBJ2-7,-,TRBV2,CASRGARAGEQYF,TGTGCCAGCAGGGGGGCCCGGGCGGGCGAGCAGTACTTC
TRBD1,TRBJ1-2,-,TRBV19,CASSSTGQGGYGYTF,TGTGCCAGTAGTTCAACGGGACAGGGCGGGTATGGCTACACCTTC
TRBD1,TRBJ1-2,once,TRBV7-8,CASSLLTGGPGGYTF,TGTGCCAGCAGCTTACTAACAGGGGGGCCAGGGGGCTACACCTTC
-,TRBJ1-1,-,TRBV6-5,CASVTGMVGEAFF,TGTGCCAGCGTAACAGGGATGGTAGGAGAAGCTTTCTTT
-,TRBJ1-4,-,TRBV7-2,CASSLVFGSNEKLFF,TGTGCCAGCAGCTTAGTTTTTGGCAGTAATGAAAAACTGTTTTTT
TRBD1,TRBJ1-5,-,TRBV4-2,CASSQETGTVSRGTQHF,TGTGCCAGCAGCCAAGAGACGGGGACAGTTTCGAGGGGAACCCAGCATTTT
TRBD1,TRBJ2-7,-,TRBV18,CASSSRDRSYEQYF,TGTGCCAGCTCAAGCCGGGACAGGTCCTACGAGCAGTACTTC
TRBD1,TRBJ1-2,-,TRBV24-1,CATSDRTGLYGYTF,TGTGCCACCAGTGACCGGACAGGGCTCTATGGCTACACCTTC
TRBD1,TRBJ2-7,-,TRBV6-5,CAGGTGGKVYEQYF,TGTGCCGGAGGGACAGGGGGCAAAGTCTACGAGCAGTACTTC
TRBD2,TRBJ2-1,-,TRBV6-6,CASSYSGGGGYNEQFF,TGTGCCAGCAGTTACTCGGGCGGGGGGGGCTACAATGAGCAGTTCTTC
TRBD1,TRBJ1-3,few,TRBV5-1,CASSLAGTGRLGNTIYF,TGCGCCAGCAGCTTGGCCGGGACAGGGCGATTGGGAAACACCATATATTTT